This T cell receptor (beta chain) stems from a study of shared clonotypes between healthy human individuals. V shed 7 bases and J shed 4 bases, with 12 bases lying between them. CDR3 size: 13 residues. Per the germline V gene, CDR1 is SGHRS and CDR2 is YFSETQ. The table came from immunoSEQ multiplex PCR; TCRdb's copy has only in-frame clones and leaves some out. The data show 1.6 million or so clones, around 97% seen once. The clonotype comes from a man younger than 40 in good health. The material sequenced was naive CD4+ T cells sorted from blood. Subset in this sample: CD45RA+ positively selected. The gene calls are TRBV5-1 and TRBJ2-1, with a weak D call TRBD1 (6 bases). CDR3 bases: TGCGCCAGCGGACAGTCTGGTTACAATGAGCAGTTCTTC. Translating gives CASGQSGYNEQFF.